This T cell receptor (beta chain) was identified during a study of cytomegalovirus exposure and HLA in healthy donors (dated by TCRdb to the late 2010s). As for the study more broadly: An earlier analysis of 587 of the donors reported 276 Gb of sequence data and roughly 120 million unique TCR beta sequences obtained from some 170 million T cells. Approximately 330 gigabases of sequencing data and 75 million to 85 million unique TCR sequences made up an early release that covered 640 HLA-typed donors. Among the roughly 400 genotyped donors, roughly 80% belonged to the genetic ancestry cluster associated with self-reported Caucasian donors. The aim of the study was to test whether cataloging public T cell receptors could identify signatures of past pathogen exposure. Using immunosequencing, the study profiled T cell repertoires from about 610 subjects and related those repertoires to cytomegalovirus serostatus. Besides the first cohort of roughly 700 subjects, a separate validation cohort made up of some 110 different subjects was used. To predict cytomegalovirus infection status, the study combined high-throughput TCR immunosequencing, statistical association of individual TCRs with disease status, and machine learning. A later analysis re-analyzed previously published TCR beta repertoires from roughly 690 donors and added high-resolution HLA genotyping to study TCR occurrence patterns. Rather than drawing on any new phenotypic data, the later analysis identified candidate immune exposures from TCR beta sequences and the way those sequences occurred across donors. To decide whether each TCR beta V gene segment behaved as functional or pseudogenic, an earlier analysis of some 580 of the donors relied on high-throughput TCR beta sequencing. Donor age, sex, ethnicity and CMV serostatus were collected together with the repertoire data. A later genetic analysis used genome-wide SNP genotypes for about 55% of the 666 donors, treating that subset as a discovery cohort. Every discovery cohort repertoire had been produced on one sequencing platform. Class I and class II HLA loci were covered by the typing at four-digit resolution. The number of typed donors differed by locus: roughly 620-640 for A, B, C, DRB1 and DQB1; 500 to 550 for DQA1; around 610 for DPA1; and 400 to 480 for DPB1. Roughly five DR-DQ haplotypes were handled as single units for association and clustering, since linkage in the cohort was strong. Among under 450 genotyped donors of the cohort, an average of about 240,000 unique TCR beta nucleotide sequences were sequenced per donor, roughly a sixth of them non-productive.

Details on this clone: The specificity of this receptor is unknown. Base-call qualities are not available, and no considerably larger clone is one nucleotide away.

Summary of the overall study and its limitations: The sequencing pipeline was judged likely to have produced a cluster of highly shared sequence variants as a technical artifact. In the study, approximately 160 TCR beta chains were listed as associated with cytomegalovirus. Linkage disequilibrium might explain the correlated functional status among segregating V segments, but an unknown experimental factor could not be excluded. Across donors, most TCR sequences were observed very rarely, whereas some public TCRs were present in many individuals. In a later analysis, the rate of TCR association differed among HLA loci, with DRB1 alleles having the most associated TCRs and HLA-C alleles having the fewest. When HLA alleles, especially DR and DQ, strongly co-occurred, TCR associations were difficult to assign to individual alleles. According to a later analysis, parvovirus B19, influenza, CMV and Epstein-Barr virus appeared linked to several top co-occurrence clusters. In an earlier analysis of a few hundred of the donors, most TCR beta V segments were observed in productive rearrangements about 87% or about 30% of the time, broadly matching IMGT annotations. A later analysis found that HLA-associated TCR beta chains were more clonally expanded and had lower generation probabilities than equally common non-associated chains. Because HLA typing was unavailable for some donors at each locus, only the typed subset was used in association tests. It was suggested by the authors that the approach could potentially be generalized to other disease states and immunological phenotypes. A further reported finding was that TCR beta sequences accurately predicted the HLA-A and HLA-B alleles for most subjects in the first cohort. A later analysis associated 16,951 TCR beta sequences with specific HLA alleles at a false discovery rate of 0.05. The classifier was reported to diagnose cytomegalovirus status with high specificity and sensitivity in both the original cohort and the validation cohort. A later genetic analysis reported fewer N-insertions in productive TCRs among donors in an Asian-associated ancestry cluster than the roughly 620-donor mean. An association between a missense DCLRE1C variant and V-gene and J-gene trimming of TCR beta chains was found in a later genetic analysis and replicated in an independent cohort. In this cohort, only TCR beta chains were sequenced, and detectable features were limited by the absence of alpha or paired-chain data. Some IMGT-functional V segments, including TRBV6-2 and TRBV6-3, could not be distinguished by the 87-base-pair reads and were therefore excluded. A later analysis found that most CMV-associated TCR beta chains appeared HLA-restricted, with HLA associations seemingly driven largely by CMV exposure. About 17 rarely observed V segments, including chromosome 9 orphons, were excluded from the earlier analysis of a few hundred of the donors because counts were too low. The presence/absence analyses assumed that sequencing depth was roughly uniform across donors, and that assumption may not be true. A few of the identified cytomegalovirus-associated TCR beta chains were confirmed in vitro to be specific for cytomegalovirus antigens. Immune exposure information for the cohort was limited to CMV serostatus.

The library was obtained by the immunoSEQ multiplex PCR assay. The multiplex PCR relied on a mix of 60 forward primers for TCR Vbeta segments and 13 reverse primers for TCR Jbeta segments. Amplification of the CDR3 region of rearranged TCR beta genes was performed with a multiplex PCR assay on genomic DNA. The Illumina HiSeq System was used to sequence the amplified TCR beta libraries as 87-base-pair reads. The original pipeline was this. A later analysis tallied 80 million to 95 million unique TCR beta chains across the 600 to 700 repertoires, and about 10 million of those chains were shared by two or more donors. Raw reads were error-corrected and collapsed into unique sequences with a nearest-neighbor algorithm that merged closely related sequences to remove PCR and sequencing errors. V, D and J gene segments were assigned by aligning CDR3 sequences to IMGT reference sequences. For a sequence to be retained, a match of at least six nucleotides to both a V gene segment and a J gene segment was required. Rearrangements were classified as productive when the CDR3 lacked stop codons and remained in frame with V and J, and all other rearrangements were classified as non-productive. Following IMGT convention, CDR3 was defined as the stretch from the second conserved V-encoded cysteine up to the conserved J-encoded phenylalanine. The earlier analysis of roughly 590 of the donors excluded sequences that lacked an unambiguous match to a single V gene segment. An earlier analysis of over 450 of the donors classified V segments as functional when productive rearrangements were above 56.7% and as segregating when the standard deviation between donors was above 5%. A statistical classification framework was built to diagnose cytomegalovirus status from the catalog of TCR beta chain sequences. V and J gene assignment, in a later analysis, came from comparing TCR nucleotide sequences with IMGT/GENE-DB human TR gene sequences. In a later analysis, CDR3 sequences and most-parsimonious VDJ recombination scenarios were assigned using the TCRdist pipeline. A later analysis defined each TCR beta chain by its CDR3 amino acid sequence plus V-gene family, and excluded reads lacking a unique V-gene family. To address suspected cross-contamination and a sequencing artifact, a later analysis removed 592 highly shared, low-generation-probability nucleotide sequences. A later analysis calculated a clonal expansion index for each public chain from normalized within-repertoire ranks of inferred template counts. In a later analysis, generation probabilities were computed using a VDJ recombination model fitted to out-of-frame rearrangements, and the results were checked against IGoR. In a later analysis, TCR-TCR, TCR-HLA and TCR-CMV co-occurrence was scored with hypergeometric tests, and a repertoire-size bias correction was applied to TCR pairs. To estimate false discovery rates, a later analysis permuted the HLA or CMV assignments 20 times. In a later analysis, co-occurring TCRs were grouped with DBSCAN, and TCRdist sequence similarity was added when clustering was performed within HLA-allele-positive subsets. Co-occurrence clustering excluded repertoires with fewer than 30,000 or more than 120,000 public chains, plus five with anomalous nucleotide sharing. TCRdb's version of the immuneACCESS table is confined to in-frame rearrangements and falls short of the full clone set. An unresolved V gene accounts for under half of the shortfall where checked; the remainder is of unknown origin. V and J calls plus clone size are reproduced from that table; the DNA served to infer D and trimming. For this sample the table gives 150,000 to 200,000 clones, of which 70% to 80% were detected only once. The leading ten clones occupy about 4.4% of the sample.

The cohort was made up of approximately 670 healthy bone marrow donors. Cohort members were all nominally healthy when sampled, although unrecorded immune exposures were likely present. The donor tested CMV seropositive, placing the donor among the 290 or so seropositive members of the cohort. A peripheral blood sample was collected from each donor, and TCR beta sequencing was performed on peripheral blood mononuclear cells. The Qiagen DNeasy Blood Extraction Kit was used to extract genomic DNA from the blood cell samples. Germline trimming: 3 bases from V, 0 bases from J; junction bases outside gene matches: 4. According to the germline V gene (reference sequence), CDR1 reads LNHNV and CDR2 reads YYDKDF. The CDR3, from cysteine to phenylalanine, totals 16 residues. The sequence is cut down to CDR3 DNA, 48 bases in frame from base 1.

This sequence was found in a woman under 40 in good health and CMV-seropositive. The sample was PBMCs. This sequence uses TRBV15 and TRBJ2-2; the central 7 bases match TRBD2. The bases are TGTGCCACCAGCAGTATCGGGGGGTCGAACACCGGGGAGCTGTTTTTT. It specifies CATSSIGGSNTGELFF.